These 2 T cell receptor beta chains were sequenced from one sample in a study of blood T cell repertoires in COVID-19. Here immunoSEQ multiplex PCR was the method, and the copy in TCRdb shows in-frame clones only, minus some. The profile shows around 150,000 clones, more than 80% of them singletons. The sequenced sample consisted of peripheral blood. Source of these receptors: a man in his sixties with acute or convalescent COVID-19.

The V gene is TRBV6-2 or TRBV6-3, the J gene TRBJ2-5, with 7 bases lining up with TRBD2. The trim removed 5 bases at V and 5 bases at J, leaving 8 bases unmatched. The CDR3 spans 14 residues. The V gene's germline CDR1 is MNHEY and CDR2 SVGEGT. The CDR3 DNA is TGTGCCAGCAGTCGGCGGCTAGCGGCCGAGACCCAGTACTTC. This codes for CASSRRLAAETQYF.

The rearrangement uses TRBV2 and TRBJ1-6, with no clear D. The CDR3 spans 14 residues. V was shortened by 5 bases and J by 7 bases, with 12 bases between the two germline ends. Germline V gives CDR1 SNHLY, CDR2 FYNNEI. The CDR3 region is CASSPAAGNSPLHF. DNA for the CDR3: TGTGCCAGCAGTCCGGCGGCGGGCAATTCACCCCTCCACTTT.